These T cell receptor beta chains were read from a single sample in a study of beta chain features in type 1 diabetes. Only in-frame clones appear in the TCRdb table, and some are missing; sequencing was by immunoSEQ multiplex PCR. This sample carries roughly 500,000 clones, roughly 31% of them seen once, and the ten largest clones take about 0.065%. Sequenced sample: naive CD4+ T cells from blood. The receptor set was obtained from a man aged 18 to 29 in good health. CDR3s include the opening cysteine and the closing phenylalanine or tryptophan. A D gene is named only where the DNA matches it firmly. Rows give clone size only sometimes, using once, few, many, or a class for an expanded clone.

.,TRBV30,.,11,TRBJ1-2,TGTGCCTGGACCTCCAAATATGGCTACACCTTC,CAWTSKYGYTF
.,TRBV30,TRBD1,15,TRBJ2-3,TGTGCCTGGAGAGAATGGACAGGGGTGGCAGATACGCAGTATTTT,CAWREWTGVADTQYF
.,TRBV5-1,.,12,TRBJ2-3,TGCGCCAGCAGCGAAGGGGGAGATACGCAGTATTTT,CASSEGGDTQYF
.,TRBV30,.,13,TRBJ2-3,TGTGCCTGGAGTGTACGAACTACAGATACGCAGTATTTT,CAWSVRTTDTQYF
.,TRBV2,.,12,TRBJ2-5,TGTGCCAAACAAGGACTAAGAGAGACCCAGTACTTC,CAKQGLRETQYF
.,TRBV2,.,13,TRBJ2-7,TGTGCCAGCAGTGTATCGTCCTATCTCGAGCAGTACTTC,CASSVSSYLEQYF
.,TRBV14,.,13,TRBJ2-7,TGTGCCAGCAGCTCCCCGGGCTTTTCTGAGCAGTACTTC,CASSSPGFSEQYF
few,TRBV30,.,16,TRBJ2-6,TGTGCCTGGGCCAGGGACACCGCCTCTGGGGCCAACGTCCTGACTTTC,CAWARDTASGANVLTF
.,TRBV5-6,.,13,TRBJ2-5,TGTGCCAGCAGCTTAGGTAATGTGGAGACCCAGTACTTC,CASSLGNVETQYF
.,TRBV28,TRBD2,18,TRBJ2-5,TGTGCCAGCAGTCCCTACTCCGGGACTAGCGGATTCCAAGAGACCCAGTACTTC,CASSPYSGTSGFQETQYF
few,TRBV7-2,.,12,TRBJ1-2,TGTGCCAGCAGCCACCGGGATTATGGCTACACCTTC,CASSHRDYGYTF
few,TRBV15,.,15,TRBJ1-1,TGTGCCACCAGCAGAGGTGGGGCTACGAACACTGAAGCTTTCTTT,CATSRGGATNTEAFF
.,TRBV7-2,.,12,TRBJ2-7,TGTGCCAGCAGCTTAGCGTGGGTCGAGCAGTACTTC,CASSLAWVEQYF
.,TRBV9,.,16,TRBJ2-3,TGTGCCAGCAGCGTAGGCTGGGTGGGGCTCACAGATACGCAGTATTTT,CASSVGWVGLTDTQYF
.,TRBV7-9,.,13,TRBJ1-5,TGTGCCAGCAGCCTTCAACATGGTCAGCCCCAGCATTTT,CASSLQHGQPQHF
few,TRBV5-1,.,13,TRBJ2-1,TGCGCCAGCGGGCTAGCAGACTACAATGAGCAGTTCTTC,CASGLADYNEQFF
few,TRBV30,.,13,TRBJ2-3,TGTGCCTGGAGTGGGCAGAGCACAGATACGCAGTATTTT,CAWSGQSTDTQYF
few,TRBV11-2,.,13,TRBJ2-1,TGTGCCAGCAGCCAGGGACTCGACAATGAGCAGTTCTTC,CASSQGLDNEQFF
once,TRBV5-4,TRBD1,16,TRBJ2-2,TGTGCCAGCAGTCAGACAGGGGGCGCGGGCACCGGGGAGCTGTTTTTT,CASSQTGGAGTGELFF
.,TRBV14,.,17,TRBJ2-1,TGTGCCAGCAGGGCCGCGGGTGCGCCAAACTCCTACAATGAGCAGTTCTTC,CASRAAGAPNSYNEQFF
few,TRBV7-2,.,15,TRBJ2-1,TGTGCCAGCAGCCCCTCCCGTCTCACCTACAATGAGCAGTTCTTC,CASSPSRLTYNEQFF
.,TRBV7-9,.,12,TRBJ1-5,TGTGCCAGCAGCCGAGGGTATCAGCCCCAGCATTTT,CASSRGYQPQHF
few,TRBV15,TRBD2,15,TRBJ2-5,TGTGCCACCAGCCCTGTGGGCGGGAGAACGGAGACCCAGTACTTC,CATSPVGGRTETQYF
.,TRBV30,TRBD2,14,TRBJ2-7,TGTGCCTGGAGTCCGACTAGCGGGACTTCGAAGCAGTACTTC,CAWSPTSGTSKQYF
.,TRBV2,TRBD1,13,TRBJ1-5,TGTGCCAGCAGACCGGGACAGGCACAGCCCCAGCATTTT,CASRPGQAQPQHF
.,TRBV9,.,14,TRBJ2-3,TGTGCCAGCAGCGTAGGGGGGCGTCTTGGTACGCAGTATTTT,CASSVGGRLGTQYF
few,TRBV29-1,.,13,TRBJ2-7,TGCAGCGTTGACCAGGGATCCCCCTACGAGCAGTACTTC,CSVDQGSPYEQYF
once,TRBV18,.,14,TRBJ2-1,TGTGCCAGCTCATCTCGGGACGGCCACAATGAGCAGTTCTTC,CASSSRDGHNEQFF
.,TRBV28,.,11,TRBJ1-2,TGTGCCACCACAGGGTTCTATGGCTACACCTTC,CATTGFYGYTF
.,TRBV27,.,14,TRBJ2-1,TGTGCCAGCAGTCCTCTAATGGTCGGCCATGAGCAGTTCTTC,CASSPLMVGHEQFF
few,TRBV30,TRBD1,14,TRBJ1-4,TGTGCCTGGGCCTCCGGGACAGTGAATGAAAAACTGTTTTTT,CAWASGTVNEKLFF
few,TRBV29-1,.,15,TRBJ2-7,TGCAGCGTTGTGGTCCGGGACGGCCCCTCCTACGAGCAGTACTTC,CSVVVRDGPSYEQYF
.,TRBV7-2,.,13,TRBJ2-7,TGTGCCAGCAGCTTCGCGGCCTCCTACGAGCAGTACTTC,CASSFAASYEQYF
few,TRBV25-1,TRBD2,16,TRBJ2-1,TGTGCCAGCAGTGAATACAGGCTAGCGGATTACAATGAGCAGTTCTTC,CASSEYRLADYNEQFF
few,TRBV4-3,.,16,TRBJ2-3,TGCGCCAGCAGCCAAGTGGATGGCGGGCCCACAGATACGCAGTATTTT,CASSQVDGGPTDTQYF
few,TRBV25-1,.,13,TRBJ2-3,TGTGCCAGCAGTGTAGACCCCACAGATACGCAGTATTTT,CASSVDPTDTQYF
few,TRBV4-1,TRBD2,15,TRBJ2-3,TGCGCCAGCAGCCAAGTAGCGGGAGTGGCAGATACGCAGTATTTT,CASSQVAGVADTQYF
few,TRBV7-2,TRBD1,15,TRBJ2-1,TGTGCCAGCAGCGGCCAGGGACAGTCCTACAATGAGCAGTTCTTC,CASSGQGQSYNEQFF
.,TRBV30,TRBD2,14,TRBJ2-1,TGTGCCTGGAGTCTATTCCCAATAGCGGGAGGCAAGTTCTTC,CAWSLFPIAGGKFF
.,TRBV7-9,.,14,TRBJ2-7,TGTGCCAGCAGCTTGACTTGGAGCTCCTACGAGCAGTACTTC,CASSLTWSSYEQYF